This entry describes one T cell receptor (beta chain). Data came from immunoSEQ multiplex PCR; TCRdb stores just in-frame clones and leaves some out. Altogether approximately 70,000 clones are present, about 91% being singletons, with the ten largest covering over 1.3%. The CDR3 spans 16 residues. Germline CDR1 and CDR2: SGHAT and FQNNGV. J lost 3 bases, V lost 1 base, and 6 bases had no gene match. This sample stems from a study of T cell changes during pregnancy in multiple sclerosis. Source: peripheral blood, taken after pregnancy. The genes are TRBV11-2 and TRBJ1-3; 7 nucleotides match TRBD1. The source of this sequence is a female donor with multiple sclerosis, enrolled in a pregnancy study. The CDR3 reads CASSLVGGGGGNTIYF. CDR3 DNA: TGTGCCAGCAGCTTAGTAGGGGGCGGCGGTGGAAACACCATATATTTT.